These 24 T cell receptor beta chains were all obtained from the same sample, sequenced in a study of T cell responses to AZD1222 COVID-19 vaccine. The table came from immunoSEQ multiplex PCR; TCRdb's copy has only in-frame clones and leaves some out. The sample shows around 99,000 clones, approximately 89% of them seen only once. Sequencing used peripheral blood, obtained 28 days after the second AZD1222 dose. Receptors originate from an adult who received the AZD1222 COVID-19 vaccine.

This rearrangement joins TRBV21-1 to TRBJ1-2. TRBV21-1 is given as a pseudogene. This CDR3 comprises 14 residues. The CDR3 sequence is CASSKQTGRVGYTF. The CDR3 DNA sequence: TGTGCCAGCAGCAAACAAACCGGCCGGGTCGGCTACACCTTC.

V is TRBV28 and J is TRBJ2-1; D ambiguous. Per germline, CDR1 MDHEN and CDR2 SYDVKM. CDR3 length equals 16 residues. Trimming took off 4 bases at V and 0 bases at J, with 13 bases between the two ends. The CDR3 region is CASSSYRESSYNEQFF. The CDR3 DNA is TGTGCCAGCAGTTCGTATCGCGAGAGCTCCTACAATGAGCAGTTCTTC.

J is TRBJ1-1 and V is TRBV14; D is unresolved. The CDR3 has 13 residues. Germline V gene lookup returns CDR1 SGHDN and CDR2 FVKESK. With 0 bases removed from V and 5 bases from J, the gap between germline ends came to 7 bases. The CDR3 sequence is CASSQDWRTEAFF. The CDR3, as DNA: TGTGCCAGCAGCCAAGATTGGAGAACTGAAGCTTTCTTT.

The table lists this clone with a count of one. The chain recombines TRBV2 with TRBJ1-5, with 11 nucleotides matching TRBD1. The CDR3 consists of 17 residues. V was pared by 5 bases and J by 5 bases, with 11 bases of the junction left unmatched. Germline V gene sequence: CDR1 SNHLY, CDR2 FYNNEI. The CDR3 loop is CASSKQLGQGADQPQHF. CDR3 sequence (DNA): TGTGCCAGCAGTAAGCAGCTCGGACAGGGGGCTGATCAGCCCCAGCATTTT. Filled out from reference TRBV2 and TRBJ1-5, the complete variable domain reads EPEVTQTPSHQVTQMGQEVILRCVPISNHLYFYWYRQILGQKVEFLVSFYNNEISEKSEIFDDQFSVERPDGSNFTLKIRSTKLEDSAMYFCASSKQLGQGADQPQHFGDGTRLSIL.

As to this clone: Other DNA variants within this sample encode the same CDR3. This chain uses TRBV18 with TRBJ2-2; D is unclear. Trimming stripped 3 bases from V and 2 bases from J, with 1 base between. Germline loops: CDR1 KGHSH, CDR2 LQKENI. The CDR3 spans 12 residues. The chain's CDR3 is CASSPNTGELFF. For the CDR3, the DNA is TGTGCCAGCTCACCCAACACCGGGGAGCTGTTTTTT.

The chain carries TRBV28 and TRBJ2-5; TRBD1 or TRBD2 may be the D gene (5 bases each). Trimming shortened V by 5 bases and J by 4 bases, and 14 bases separated the two germline ends. Germline assignment: CDR1 MDHEN and CDR2 SYDVKM. The CDR3 contains 14 residues. This CDR3 is CASSHGTERETQYF. CDR3 nucleotide sequence: TGTGCCAGCAGTCACGGGACGGAACGAGAGACCCAGTACTTC.

This sequence joins TRBV28 and TRBJ2-3; 12 nucleotides line up with TRBD2. The CDR3 is 16 amino acids. The germline V gene has CDR1 MDHEN and CDR2 SYDVKM. V dropped 5 bases and J dropped 3; count of bases not matched to a gene: 6. The CDR3 DNA reads TGTGCCAGCAGTCTGACTAGCGGGAGAAGAACAGATACGCAGTATTTT. Translated, it gives CASSLTSGRRTDTQYF.

The rearrangement uses TRBV6-5 and TRBJ2-7; 7 bases are shared with TRBD1. CDR1 MNHEY and CDR2 SVGAGI come from the germline V gene. The trim removed 1 base at V and 2 bases at J, leaving 5 bases unmatched. The CDR3 is 15 residues long. The CDR3 loop is CASSYFPGQTYEQYF. In DNA form, the CDR3 reads TGTGCCAGCAGTTACTTCCCGGGACAGACCTACGAGCAGTACTTC.

V is TRBV28 and J is TRBJ2-7, with D perhaps TRBD1 or TRBD2 (5 bases each). The CDR3 covers 15 residues. Per germline, CDR1 MDHEN and CDR2 SYDVKM. Trimming left V 4 bases short and J 2 bases short, with 15 bases between. DNA for the CDR3: TGTGCCAGCAGTTCCCCCCCAGGGAGCGCCTACGAGCAGTACTTC. Its translation: CASSSPPGSAYEQYF. The entire variable domain, with the rest obtained from reference TRBV28 and TRBJ2-7, is as follows: DVKVTQSSRYLVKRTGEKVFLECVQDMDHENMFWYRQDPGLGLRLIYFSYDVKMKEKGDIPEGYSVSREKKERFSLILESASTNQTSMYLCASSSPPGSAYEQYFGPGTRLTVT.

V gene TRBV28 combines with J gene TRBJ2-1; 9 bases are shared with TRBD2. CDR1 and CDR2 from the germline V gene are MDHEN and SYDVKM. With V trimmed by 4 bases and J by 2 bases, 6 bases remained unmatched. The CDR3 covers 16 residues. CDR3 protein: CASSSLAGDTYNEQFF. The CDR3 bases are TGTGCCAGCAGTTCCTTAGCGGGAGACACCTACAATGAGCAGTTCTTC.

This clone showed up just a few times. This chain connects TRBV4-1 to TRBJ1-4, with D unresolved. Trimming took off 0 bases at V and 8 bases at J, with 4 bases between the two ends. This CDR3 contains 12 residues. CDR1 and CDR2 (germline): MGHRA, YSYEKL. CDR3 sequence: CASSQDSEKLFF. The CDR3 nucleotides read TGCGCCAGCAGCCAAGATTCGGAAAAACTGTTTTTT.

The chain has TRBV7-8 and TRBJ2-7; D not certain. CDR1 and CDR2 from the germline V gene are SGHVS and FQNEAQ. This CDR3 contains 13 residues. V dropped 4 bases and J dropped 0 bases, with 7 bases sitting between them. For the CDR3, the DNA is TGTGCCAGCAGCTCGGACGGCTCCTACGAGCAGTACTTC. This gives the protein CASSSDGSYEQYF.

V gene TRBV11-2 combines with J gene TRBJ1-6; tentative D call: TRBD1 (6 bases). Trimming took 5 bases from V and 6 from J, leaving 14 bases between them. This CDR3 contains 15 residues. The germline CDR1 and CDR2 sequences are SGHAT and FQNNGV. The CDR3 nucleotides read TGTGCCAGCAGCCAGGACAGTCCCCCTAATTCACCCCTCCACTTT. Protein: CASSQDSPPNSPLHF.

This clone has only one observation. The chain recombines TRBV24-1 with TRBJ2-1, with 9 positions matching TRBD2. Germline assignment: CDR1 KGHDR and CDR2 SFDVKD. This CDR3 region has 17 residues. V dropped 8 bases and J dropped 5; count of bases not matched to a gene: 15. CDR3 sequence (DNA): TGTGCCACCAAACGCGGGAGGGCCGCCGAGGGAAACAATGAGCAGTTCTTC. It codes for CATKRGRAAEGNNEQFF.

The chain is built from TRBV19 and TRBJ1-5; no definite D call. Looked up from germline, CDR1 is LNHDA and CDR2 is SQIVND (reference sequence). This CDR3 has 13 residues. V gave up 8 bases and J gave up 4 bases, with 12 bases separating them. Here the CDR3 reads CASQSGGNQPQHF. DNA for the CDR3: TGTGCCAGTCAATCGGGCGGTAATCAGCCCCAGCATTTT.

The V call is TRBV2, the J call TRBJ1-2; tentative D call: TRBD1 (5 bases). CDR1 is SNHLY, CDR2 FYNNEI, per germline. Trimming left V 4 bases short and J 2 bases short, with 11 bases between. This CDR3 has 14 residues. The CDR3 here is CASSGPGTNYGYTF. DNA of the CDR3: TGTGCCAGCAGTGGTCCAGGGACGAACTATGGCTACACCTTC.

V is TRBV28 and J is TRBJ2-3; 15 bases agree with TRBD2. The length of the CDR3 is 23 residues. Germline values: CDR1 MDHEN, CDR2 SYDVKM. Trimming cost V 1 base and J 1 base; bases outside gene matches: 18. CDR3 in amino acids: CASSLFPPRPGLAGGPRTDTQYF. Written as DNA, the CDR3 is TGTGCCAGCAGTTTATTCCCCCCCCGCCCGGGACTAGCGGGAGGTCCCCGCACAGATACGCAGTATTTT.

The CDR3 sequence: CASSQEGKSTDTQYF. For the CDR3, the DNA is TGCGCCAGCAGCCAGGAGGGTAAAAGCACAGATACGCAGTATTTT. The chain links TRBV4-1 to TRBJ2-3, with D maybe TRBD2 (6 bases). Germline V gene lookup returns CDR1 MGHRA and CDR2 YSYEKL. The CDR3 sequence is 15 residues long. The ends were cut back, 3 bases at V and 0 bases at J, with 10 bases in the middle.

The CDR3: CASSWDSRSPQHF. The CDR3 DNA is TGTGCCAGCAGCTGGGACAGTCGGTCGCCCCAGCATTTT. The chain couples TRBV9 to TRBJ1-5, with TRBD1 matching 7 bases. Germline V gene lookup returns CDR1 SGDLS and CDR2 YYNGEE. The CDR3 loop spans 13 amino acids. V lost 4 bases to trimming and J lost 9 bases; unmatched junction nucleotides: 7.

The chain recombines TRBV24-1 with TRBJ1-5, with a tentative D call TRBD1 (6 bases). V lost 4 bases and J 4 bases, leaving 10 bases between the germline ends. The CDR3 length is 14 residues. Per the germline V gene, CDR1 is KGHDR and CDR2 is SFDVKD. The CDR3 sequence is CATSDPGTNQPQHF. For the CDR3, the DNA is TGTGCCACCAGTGACCCCGGGACAAATCAGCCCCAGCATTTT.

The chain carries TRBV5-1 and TRBJ2-7, with 7 nucleotides matching TRBD1. With V trimmed by 0 bases and J by 3 bases, 6 bases remained unmatched. The CDR3 totals 15 residues. Germline loops: CDR1 SGHRS, CDR2 YFSETQ. The CDR3 reads CASSLAGTAIYEQYF. The CDR3 bases are TGCGCCAGCAGCTTGGCAGGGACAGCGATCTACGAGCAGTACTTC.

This chain uses TRBV7-6 with TRBJ1-4, with D hard to call. With 3 bases removed from V and 5 bases from J, the gap between germline ends came to 10 bases. Per germline, CDR1 SGHVS and CDR2 FNYEAQ. This CDR3 has 14 amino acids. The CDR3 sequence: CASSLGSQNEKLFF. As DNA, the CDR3 is TGTGCCAGCAGCTTGGGCAGCCAAAATGAAAAACTGTTTTTT.

This sequence joins TRBV7-9 and TRBJ2-2; 7 positions match TRBD1. The CDR3 is 16 residues long. V lost 3 bases, J lost 2 bases, and 6 bases stayed unmatched. Germline CDR1 is SEHNR and CDR2 is FQNEAQ (reference sequence). In nucleotides, the CDR3 is TGTGCCAGCAGCTTGAAGACAGGGATTAACACCGGGGAGCTGTTTTTT. Amino acids: CASSLKTGINTGELFF.

In DNA, the CDR3 is TGTGCCAGCAGTGAACAACTTCGGCCCTCTGTCGAGCAGTACTTC. Protein product: CASSEQLRPSVEQYF. The rearrangement uses TRBV6-1 and TRBJ2-7, with no clear D. This CDR3 contains 15 residues. Germline V CDR1 and CDR2: MNHNS, SASEGT. Trimming left V 2 bases short and J 6 bases short, with 17 bases between.